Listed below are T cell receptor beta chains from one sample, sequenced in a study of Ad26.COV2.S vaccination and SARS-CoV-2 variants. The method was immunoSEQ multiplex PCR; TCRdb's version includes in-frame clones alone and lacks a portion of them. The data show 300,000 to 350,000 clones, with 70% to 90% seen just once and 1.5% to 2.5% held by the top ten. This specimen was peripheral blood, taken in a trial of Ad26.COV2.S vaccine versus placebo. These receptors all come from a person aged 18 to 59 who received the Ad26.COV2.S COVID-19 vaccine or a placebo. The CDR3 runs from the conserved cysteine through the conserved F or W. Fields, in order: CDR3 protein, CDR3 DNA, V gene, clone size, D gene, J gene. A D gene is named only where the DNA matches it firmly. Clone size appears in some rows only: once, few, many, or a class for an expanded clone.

CDR3aa: CSALWGSPNSNQPQHF
CDR3nt: TGCAGCGCTCTATGGGGCAGTCCTAATAGCAATCAGCCCCAGCATTTT
v_gene: TRBV29-1
abundance: -
d_gene: -
j_gene: TRBJ1-5

CDR3aa: CASSVGSLGETQYF
CDR3nt: TGTGCCAGCAGCGTCGGGTCTTTGGGGGAGACCCAGTACTTC
v_gene: TRBV7-2
abundance: few
d_gene: -
j_gene: TRBJ2-5

CDR3aa: CASSPLAGGAPNEQFF
CDR3nt: TGTGCCAGCAGTCCCCTAGCGGGGGGGGCCCCCAATGAGCAGTTCTTC
v_gene: TRBV6-4
abundance: -
d_gene: TRBD2
j_gene: TRBJ2-1

CDR3aa: CASSISQINYGYTF
CDR3nt: TGTGCCAGTAGTATCTCCCAGATTAACTATGGCTACACCTTC
v_gene: TRBV19
abundance: -
d_gene: -
j_gene: TRBJ1-2

CDR3aa: CASSPSAPGAGQPQHF
CDR3nt: TGTGCCAGCTCACCTTCGGCCCCGGGGGCAGGACAGCCCCAGCATTTT
v_gene: TRBV18
abundance: few
d_gene: -
j_gene: TRBJ1-5

CDR3aa: CSASRWLMNTEAFF
CDR3nt: TGCAGTGCTAGTCGCTGGTTAATGAACACTGAAGCTTTCTTT
v_gene: TRBV20-1
abundance: once
d_gene: -
j_gene: TRBJ1-1

CDR3aa: CASPVYYEQYF
CDR3nt: TGTGCCAGCCCAGTCTACTACGAGCAGTACTTC
v_gene: TRBV9
abundance: few
d_gene: -
j_gene: TRBJ2-7

CDR3aa: CASSLGLAHSTDTQYF
CDR3nt: TGTGCCAGCAGCTTAGGGCTAGCCCACAGCACAGATACGCAGTATTTT
v_gene: TRBV13
abundance: -
d_gene: -
j_gene: TRBJ2-3

CDR3aa: CASSSERGAFF
CDR3nt: TGTGCCAGCAGCTCCGAAAGGGGAGCTTTCTTT
v_gene: TRBV7-9
abundance: -
d_gene: -
j_gene: TRBJ1-1

CDR3aa: CASSLGGPNEKLFF
CDR3nt: TGCGCCAGCAGCTTGGGGGGGCCTAATGAAAAACTGTTTTTT
v_gene: TRBV5-1
abundance: -
d_gene: -
j_gene: TRBJ1-4

CDR3aa: CASSQEIKSNGYTF
CDR3nt: TGCGCCAGCAGCCAAGAGATTAAATCGAATGGCTACACCTTC
v_gene: TRBV4-3
abundance: -
d_gene: -
j_gene: TRBJ1-2

CDR3aa: CASSPIGNTIYF
CDR3nt: TGTGCCAGCAGTCCTATTGGAAACACCATATATTTT
v_gene: TRBV12-3/TRBV12-4
abundance: -
d_gene: -
j_gene: TRBJ1-3

CDR3aa: CASSHPPGGTSKAKNIQYF
CDR3nt: TGTGCCAGCAGCCATCCCCCGGGAGGGACCTCAAAAGCCAAAAACATTCAGTACTTC
v_gene: TRBV3-1/TRBV3-2
abundance: -
d_gene: TRBD2
j_gene: TRBJ2-4

CDR3aa: CASSWDRVGYEQYF
CDR3nt: TGTGCCAGCAGCTGGGACAGGGTGGGCTACGAGCAGTACTTC
v_gene: TRBV5-6
abundance: -
d_gene: TRBD1
j_gene: TRBJ2-7

CDR3aa: CASSINRQTSGNTIYF
CDR3nt: TGTGCCAGCAGCATAAACAGGCAAACCTCTGGAAACACCATATATTTT
v_gene: TRBV21-1
abundance: -
d_gene: -
j_gene: TRBJ1-3

CDR3aa: CASWDRGYEQYF
CDR3nt: TGTGCCAGCTGGGACAGGGGCTACGAGCAGTACTTC
v_gene: TRBV2
abundance: once
d_gene: TRBD1
j_gene: TRBJ2-7

CDR3aa: CVRSRPQDEAAHNEQFF
CDR3nt: TGTGTCAGAAGCCGGCCCCAGGACGAGGCGGCCCACAATGAGCAGTTCTTC
v_gene: TRBV7-5
abundance: -
d_gene: -
j_gene: TRBJ2-1

CDR3aa: CASSFGAAWGTGANVLTF
CDR3nt: TGTGCCAGCAGCTTCGGGGCAGCTTGGGGAACTGGGGCCAACGTCCTGACTTTC
v_gene: TRBV5-5
abundance: -
d_gene: -
j_gene: TRBJ2-6

CDR3aa: CASSKWVRDRGKQETQYF
CDR3nt: TGCGCCAGCAGTAAATGGGTTCGGGACAGGGGAAAGCAAGAGACCCAGTACTTC
v_gene: TRBV5-1
abundance: -
d_gene: TRBD1
j_gene: TRBJ2-5

CDR3aa: CASSGQMNTEAFF
CDR3nt: TGTGCCAGCTCTGGGCAGATGAACACTGAAGCTTTCTTT
v_gene: TRBV3-1/TRBV3-2
abundance: -
d_gene: -
j_gene: TRBJ1-1

CDR3aa: CASSLGAGINYGYTF
CDR3nt: TGTGCCAGCAGCTTAGGCGCAGGTATAAACTATGGCTACACCTTC
v_gene: TRBV13
abundance: -
d_gene: -
j_gene: TRBJ1-2

CDR3aa: CASSWGGSYSNQPQHF
CDR3nt: TGCGCCAGCAGCTGGGGGGGCAGCTATAGCAATCAGCCCCAGCATTTT
v_gene: TRBV5-1
abundance: -
d_gene: -
j_gene: TRBJ1-5

CDR3aa: CASRGLSDSPLHF
CDR3nt: TGCGCCAGCAGGGGGCTATCGGATTCACCCCTCCACTTT
v_gene: TRBV5-1
abundance: -
d_gene: -
j_gene: TRBJ1-6

CDR3aa: CASSNPYRGTEAFF
CDR3nt: TGTGCCAGTAGTAACCCTTACAGGGGCACTGAAGCTTTCTTT
v_gene: TRBV19
abundance: -
d_gene: TRBD1
j_gene: TRBJ1-1

CDR3aa: CSVDGGGWTGVDEQYF
CDR3nt: TGCAGCGTTGATGGTGGGGGATGGACAGGGGTAGACGAGCAGTACTTC
v_gene: TRBV29-1
abundance: many
d_gene: TRBD1
j_gene: TRBJ2-7

CDR3aa: CATSPGGSTDTQYF
CDR3nt: TGTGCCACATCCCCGGGAGGGAGCACAGATACGCAGTATTTT
v_gene: TRBV10-3
abundance: -
d_gene: TRBD2
j_gene: TRBJ2-3

CDR3aa: CASSSSRNGGNTIYF
CDR3nt: TGTGCCAGTAGTAGCAGCCGAAACGGTGGAAACACCATATATTTT
v_gene: TRBV19
abundance: -
d_gene: -
j_gene: TRBJ1-3

CDR3aa: CASSPTGRTDGYTF
CDR3nt: TGTGCCAGCAGTCCGACAGGGCGGACCGATGGCTACACCTTC
v_gene: TRBV28
abundance: once
d_gene: TRBD1
j_gene: TRBJ1-2

CDR3aa: CASGQIGGSYEQYF
CDR3nt: TGTGCCAGCGGTCAAATAGGGGGGTCCTACGAGCAGTACTTC
v_gene: TRBV6-5
abundance: -
d_gene: -
j_gene: TRBJ2-7

CDR3aa: CASSVDPGSDYGYTF
CDR3nt: TGTGCCAGCAGCGTAGACCCAGGGTCGGACTATGGCTACACCTTC
v_gene: TRBV9
abundance: -
d_gene: -
j_gene: TRBJ1-2

CDR3aa: CASSDRPTYNEQFF
CDR3nt: TGTGCCAGCAGTGACAGGCCCACCTACAATGAGCAGTTCTTC
v_gene: TRBV3-1/TRBV3-2
abundance: -
d_gene: -
j_gene: TRBJ2-1

CDR3aa: CASSLNRGGGSSELFF
CDR3nt: TGTGCCAGCAGCCTGAACCGTGGCGGGGGGTCGTCGGAGCTGTTTTTT
v_gene: TRBV7-6
abundance: -
d_gene: TRBD2
j_gene: TRBJ2-2

CDR3aa: CAIKESTGQIYEQYF
CDR3nt: TGTGCCATCAAGGAGTCTACGGGACAGATATACGAGCAGTACTTC
v_gene: TRBV10-3
abundance: -
d_gene: TRBD1
j_gene: TRBJ2-7

CDR3aa: CASNTVPGQGDYGYTF
CDR3nt: TGTGCCAGCAACACCGTTCCGGGACAGGGCGACTATGGCTACACCTTC
v_gene: TRBV6-6
abundance: -
d_gene: TRBD1
j_gene: TRBJ1-2

CDR3aa: CASYLGQGPYEQYF
CDR3nt: TGTGCCAGCTATCTGGGACAGGGCCCCTACGAGCAGTACTTC
v_gene: TRBV6-5
abundance: -
d_gene: TRBD1
j_gene: TRBJ2-7

CDR3aa: CASSATGGGETQYF
CDR3nt: TGTGCCAGTAGTGCGACAGGGGGCGGTGAGACCCAGTACTTC
v_gene: TRBV19
abundance: -
d_gene: TRBD1
j_gene: TRBJ2-5

CDR3aa: CATKGVGETQYF
CDR3nt: TGTGCCACCAAAGGGGTTGGGGAGACCCAGTACTTC
v_gene: TRBV10-3
abundance: -
d_gene: -
j_gene: TRBJ2-5